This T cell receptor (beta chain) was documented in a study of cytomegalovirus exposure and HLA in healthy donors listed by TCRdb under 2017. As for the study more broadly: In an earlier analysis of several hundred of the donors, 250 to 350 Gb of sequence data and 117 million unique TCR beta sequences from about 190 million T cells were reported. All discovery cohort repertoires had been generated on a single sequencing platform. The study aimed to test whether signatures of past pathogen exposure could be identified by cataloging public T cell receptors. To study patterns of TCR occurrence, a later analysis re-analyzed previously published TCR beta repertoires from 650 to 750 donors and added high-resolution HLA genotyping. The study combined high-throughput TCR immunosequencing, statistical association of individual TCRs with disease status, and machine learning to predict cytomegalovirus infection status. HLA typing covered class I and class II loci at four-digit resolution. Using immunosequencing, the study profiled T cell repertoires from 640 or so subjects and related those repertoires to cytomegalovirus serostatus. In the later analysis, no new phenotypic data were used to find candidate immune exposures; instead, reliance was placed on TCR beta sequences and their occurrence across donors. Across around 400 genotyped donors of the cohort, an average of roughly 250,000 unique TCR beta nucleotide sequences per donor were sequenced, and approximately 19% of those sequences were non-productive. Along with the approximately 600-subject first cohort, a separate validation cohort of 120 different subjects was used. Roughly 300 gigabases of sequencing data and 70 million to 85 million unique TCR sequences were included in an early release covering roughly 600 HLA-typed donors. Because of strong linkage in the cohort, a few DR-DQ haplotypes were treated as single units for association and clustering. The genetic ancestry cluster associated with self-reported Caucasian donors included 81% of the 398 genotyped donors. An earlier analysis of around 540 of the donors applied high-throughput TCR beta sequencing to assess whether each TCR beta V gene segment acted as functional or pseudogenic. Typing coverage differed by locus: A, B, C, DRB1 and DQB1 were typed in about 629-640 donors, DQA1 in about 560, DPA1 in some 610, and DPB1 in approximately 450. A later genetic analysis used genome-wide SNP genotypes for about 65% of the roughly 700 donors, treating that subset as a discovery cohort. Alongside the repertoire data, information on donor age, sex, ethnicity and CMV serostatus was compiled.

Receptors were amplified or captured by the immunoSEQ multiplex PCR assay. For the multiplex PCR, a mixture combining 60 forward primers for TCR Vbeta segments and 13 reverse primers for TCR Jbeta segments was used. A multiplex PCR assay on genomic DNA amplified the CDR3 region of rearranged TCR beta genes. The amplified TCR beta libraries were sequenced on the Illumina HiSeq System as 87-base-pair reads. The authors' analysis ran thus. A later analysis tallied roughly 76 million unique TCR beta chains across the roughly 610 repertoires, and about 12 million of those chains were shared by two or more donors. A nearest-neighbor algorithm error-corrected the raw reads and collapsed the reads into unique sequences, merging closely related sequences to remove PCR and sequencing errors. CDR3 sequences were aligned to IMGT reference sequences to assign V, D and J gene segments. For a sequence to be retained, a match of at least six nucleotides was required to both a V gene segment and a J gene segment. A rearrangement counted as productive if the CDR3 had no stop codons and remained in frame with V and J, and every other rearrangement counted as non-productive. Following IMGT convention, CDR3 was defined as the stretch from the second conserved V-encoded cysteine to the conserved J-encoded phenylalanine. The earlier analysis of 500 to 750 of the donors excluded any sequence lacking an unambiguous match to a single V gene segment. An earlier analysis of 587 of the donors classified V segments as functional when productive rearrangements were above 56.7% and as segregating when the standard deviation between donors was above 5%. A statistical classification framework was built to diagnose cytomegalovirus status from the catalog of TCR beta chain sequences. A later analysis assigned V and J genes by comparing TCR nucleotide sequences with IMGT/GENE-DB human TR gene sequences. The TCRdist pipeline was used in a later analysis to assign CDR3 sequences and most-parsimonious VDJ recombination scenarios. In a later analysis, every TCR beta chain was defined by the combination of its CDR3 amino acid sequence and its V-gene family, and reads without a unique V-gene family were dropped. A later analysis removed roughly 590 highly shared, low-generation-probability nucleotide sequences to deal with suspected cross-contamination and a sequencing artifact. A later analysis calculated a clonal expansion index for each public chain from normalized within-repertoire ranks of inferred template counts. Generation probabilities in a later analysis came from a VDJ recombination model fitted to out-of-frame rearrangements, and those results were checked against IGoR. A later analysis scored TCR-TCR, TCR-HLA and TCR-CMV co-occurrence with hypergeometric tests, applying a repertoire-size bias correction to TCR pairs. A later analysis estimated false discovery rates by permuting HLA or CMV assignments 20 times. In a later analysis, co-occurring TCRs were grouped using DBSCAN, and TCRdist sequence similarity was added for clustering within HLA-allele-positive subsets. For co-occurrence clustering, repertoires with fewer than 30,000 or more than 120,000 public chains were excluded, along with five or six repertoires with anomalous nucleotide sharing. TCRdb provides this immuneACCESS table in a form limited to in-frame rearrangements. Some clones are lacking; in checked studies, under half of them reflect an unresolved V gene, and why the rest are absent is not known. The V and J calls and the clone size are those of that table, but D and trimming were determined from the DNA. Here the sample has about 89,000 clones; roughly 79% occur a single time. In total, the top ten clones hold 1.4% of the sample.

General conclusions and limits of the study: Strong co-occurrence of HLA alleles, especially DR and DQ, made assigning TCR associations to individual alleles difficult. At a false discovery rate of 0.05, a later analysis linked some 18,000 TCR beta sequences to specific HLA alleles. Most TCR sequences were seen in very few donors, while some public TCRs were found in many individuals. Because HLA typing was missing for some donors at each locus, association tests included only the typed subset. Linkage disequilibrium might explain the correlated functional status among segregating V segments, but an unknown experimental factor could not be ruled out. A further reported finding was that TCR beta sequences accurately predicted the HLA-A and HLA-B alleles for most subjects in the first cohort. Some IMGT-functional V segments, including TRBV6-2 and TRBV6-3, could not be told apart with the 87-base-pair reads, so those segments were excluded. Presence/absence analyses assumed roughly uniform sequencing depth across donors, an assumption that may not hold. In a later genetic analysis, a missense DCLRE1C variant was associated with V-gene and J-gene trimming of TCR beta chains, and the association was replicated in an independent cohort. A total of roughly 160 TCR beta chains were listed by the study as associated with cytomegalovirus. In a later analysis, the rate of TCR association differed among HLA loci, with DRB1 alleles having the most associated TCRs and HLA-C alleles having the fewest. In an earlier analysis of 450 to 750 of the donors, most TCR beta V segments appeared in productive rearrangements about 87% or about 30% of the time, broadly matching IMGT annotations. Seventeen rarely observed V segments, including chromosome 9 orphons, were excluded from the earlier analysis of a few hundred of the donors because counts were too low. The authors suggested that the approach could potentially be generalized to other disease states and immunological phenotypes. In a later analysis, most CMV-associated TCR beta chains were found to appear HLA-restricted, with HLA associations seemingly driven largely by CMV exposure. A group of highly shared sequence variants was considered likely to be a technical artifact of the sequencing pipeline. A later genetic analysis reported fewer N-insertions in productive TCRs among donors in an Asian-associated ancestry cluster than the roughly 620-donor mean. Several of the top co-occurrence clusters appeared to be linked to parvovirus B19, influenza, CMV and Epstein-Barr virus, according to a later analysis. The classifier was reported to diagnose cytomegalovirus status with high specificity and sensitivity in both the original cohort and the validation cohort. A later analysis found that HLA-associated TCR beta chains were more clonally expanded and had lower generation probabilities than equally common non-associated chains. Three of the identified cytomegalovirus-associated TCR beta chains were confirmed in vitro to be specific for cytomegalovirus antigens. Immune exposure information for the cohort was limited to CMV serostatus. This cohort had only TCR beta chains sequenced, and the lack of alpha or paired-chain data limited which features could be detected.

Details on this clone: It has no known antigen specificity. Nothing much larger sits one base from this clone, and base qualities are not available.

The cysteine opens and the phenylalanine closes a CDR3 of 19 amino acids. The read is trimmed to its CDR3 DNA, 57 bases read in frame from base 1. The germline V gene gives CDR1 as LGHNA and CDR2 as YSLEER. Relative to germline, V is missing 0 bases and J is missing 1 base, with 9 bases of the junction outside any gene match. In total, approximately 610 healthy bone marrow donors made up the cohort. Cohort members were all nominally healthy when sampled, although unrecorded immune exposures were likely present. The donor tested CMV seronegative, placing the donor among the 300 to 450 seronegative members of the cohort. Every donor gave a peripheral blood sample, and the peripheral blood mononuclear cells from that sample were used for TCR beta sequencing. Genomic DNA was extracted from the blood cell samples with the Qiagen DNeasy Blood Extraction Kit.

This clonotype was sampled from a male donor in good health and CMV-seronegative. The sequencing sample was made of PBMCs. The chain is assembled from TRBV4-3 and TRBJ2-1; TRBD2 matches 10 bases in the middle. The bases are TGCGCCAGCAGCCAAGAGCTAGCGGGAGTCGAAGGGTCCTACAATGAGCAGTTCTTC. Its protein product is CASSQELAGVEGSYNEQFF.